The entry below describes one T cell receptor (beta chain). Antigen specificity is unknown. Libraries were prepared by immunoSEQ multiplex PCR; TCRdb keeps only in-frame clonotypes and omits some of them. Of some 75,000 clones listed, roughly 90% are singletons. CDR3 size: 13 residues. The V gene lost 3 bases and the J gene lost 1 base, with 9 bases spanning the gap. In germline, CDR1 is SQVTM, CDR2 ANQGSEA. This entry comes from a study of identifying expanded T cells in peripheral blood. Healthy donors had no documented immune events, such as infections, while sampled. General observations from the study: Over two and four weeks, about 15 and 19 clones changed, versus 1.2 between replicates. Across healthy donors, higher total template counts meant significantly greater approximately two-week count variance.

The sequence was collected from a person aged 18 to 69 in good health. The sample taken for sequencing was blood. This chain joins TRBV29-1 and TRBJ1-2; D unclear. CDR3 in amino acids: CSVDDGRNYGYTF. The CDR3 bases are TGCAGCGTTGATGACGGACGTAACTATGGCTACACCTTC.